This is a list of T cell receptor beta chains from one sample in a study of blood T cell repertoires in COVID-19. Some clones are missing from TCRdb's copy, which holds only in-frame ones; the method was immunoSEQ multiplex PCR. The sample yields roughly 350,000 clones, 85% seen once. Sequencing used peripheral blood. The source of these receptors is a woman aged 18-29 years with acute or convalescent COVID-19. Both conserved end residues are part of each CDR3. A D gene is named only where the DNA matches it firmly. Some rows mark clone size as missing; the rest say once, few, many or name a class of expanded clone.

J gene: TRBJ2-7
clone size: once
CDR3 length: 13
V gene: TRBV5-1
D gene: -
CDR3 protein: CASSSGDAYEQYF
CDR3 DNA: TGCGCCAGCAGCTCAGGGGATGCCTACGAGCAGTACTTC

J gene: TRBJ1-5
clone size: -
CDR3 length: 13
V gene: TRBV19
D gene: TRBD1
CDR3 protein: CASNPNRGQPQHF
CDR3 DNA: TGTGCCAGTAATCCTAACAGGGGTCAGCCCCAGCATTTT

J gene: TRBJ1-2
clone size: -
CDR3 length: 15
V gene: TRBV19
D gene: -
CDR3 protein: CASSTYRDSNYGYTF
CDR3 DNA: TGTGCCAGTAGTACTTACAGGGATTCCAACTATGGCTACACCTTC

J gene: TRBJ2-7
clone size: -
CDR3 length: 15
V gene: TRBV9
D gene: -
CDR3 protein: CASSEVGGATDEQYF
CDR3 DNA: TGTGCCAGCAGCGAAGTGGGGGGGGCCACGGACGAGCAGTACTTC

J gene: TRBJ2-7
clone size: many
CDR3 length: 14
V gene: TRBV7-2
D gene: -
CDR3 protein: CASSLGRNSYEQYF
CDR3 DNA: TGTGCCAGCAGCTTGGGCCGAAACTCCTACGAGCAGTACTTC

J gene: TRBJ1-4
clone size: -
CDR3 length: 14
V gene: TRBV6-6
D gene: -
CDR3 protein: CASSYGIDYGKLFF
CDR3 DNA: TGTGCCAGCAGTTACGGGATAGACTATGGAAAACTGTTTTTT

J gene: TRBJ1-2
clone size: -
CDR3 length: 12
V gene: TRBV30
D gene: TRBD1
CDR3 protein: CAWSPGQAGYTF
CDR3 DNA: TGTGCCTGGAGTCCGGGACAGGCTGGCTACACCTTC

J gene: TRBJ2-7
clone size: -
CDR3 length: 16
V gene: TRBV13
D gene: TRBD2
CDR3 protein: CASSFRSGGSNYEQYF
CDR3 DNA: TGTGCCAGCAGCTTCCGAAGCGGGGGGTCAAACTACGAGCAGTACTTC

J gene: TRBJ1-3
clone size: -
CDR3 length: 16
V gene: TRBV5-1
D gene: -
CDR3 protein: CASSGSSGVGGNTIYF
CDR3 DNA: TGCGCCAGCAGCGGAAGTTCGGGGGTCGGTGGAAACACCATATATTTT

J gene: TRBJ2-4
clone size: few
CDR3 length: 15
V gene: TRBV28
D gene: TRBD1
CDR3 protein: CASNDKGAPRNIQYF
CDR3 DNA: TGTGCCAGCAACGACAAGGGGGCGCCCCGGAACATTCAGTACTTC

J gene: TRBJ1-1
clone size: -
CDR3 length: 12
V gene: TRBV12-3/TRBV12-4
D gene: -
CDR3 protein: CASSRPGLEAFF
CDR3 DNA: TGTGCCAGCAGTCGACCGGGACTTGAAGCTTTCTTT

J gene: TRBJ1-2
clone size: -
CDR3 length: 15
V gene: TRBV28
D gene: TRBD1
CDR3 protein: CASSLYQGDGYGYTF
CDR3 DNA: TGTGCCAGCAGTCTCTACCAGGGGGACGGCTATGGCTACACCTTC

J gene: TRBJ1-2
clone size: -
CDR3 length: 11
V gene: TRBV5-1
D gene: -
CDR3 protein: CASGEGSGYTF
CDR3 DNA: TGCGCCAGCGGTGAAGGGAGTGGCTACACCTTC

J gene: TRBJ2-3
clone size: -
CDR3 length: 14
V gene: TRBV28
D gene: -
CDR3 protein: CASSSEKSGDTQYF
CDR3 DNA: TGTGCCAGCAGTTCCGAAAAGAGCGGAGATACGCAGTATTTT